Below, 6 T cell receptor beta chains from the same sample are listed, as sequenced in a study of PD-L1 blockade in urothelial cancer. TCRdb's table, derived via immunoSEQ multiplex PCR, lists solely in-frame clones and lacks some. Of approximately 65,000 clones in the sample, about 89% were seen once. The starting material was PBMCs, obtained around atezolizumab (anti-PD-L1) treatment. The receptors were gathered from a man aged 55-75 years with urothelial cancer.

A few counts support this clone. The rearrangement joins TRBV19 to TRBJ2-4; D is unresolved. The ends were cut back, 1 base at V and 0 bases at J, with 7 bases in the middle. The CDR3 sequence is 15 residues long. CDR1 is LNHDA, CDR2 SQIVND, per germline (reference sequence). CDR3 loop: CASSIAPLAKNIQYF. The CDR3 nucleotides read TGTGCCAGTAGTATAGCCCCCCTAGCCAAAAACATTCAGTACTTC.

J is TRBJ2-5 and V is TRBV5-1; a weak D match, TRBD1 (6 bases). The CDR3 sequence is 17 residues long. Germline V lookup: CDR1 SGHRS, CDR2 YFSETQ. Trimming pared 0 bases from V and 5 bases from J, leaving 20 bases between. CDR3 residues: CASSLAGQGTLRETQYF. Here the CDR3 DNA reads TGCGCCAGCAGCTTGGCCGGGCAGGGGACGCTGCGGGAGACCCAGTACTTC.

The count of this clone is one. The CDR3: CASSQPTSGVPAQYF. CDR3 bases: TGTGCCAGCAGCCAACCTACTAGCGGGGTTCCGGCCCAGTACTTC. The V gene is TRBV4-2, the J gene TRBJ2-5, with 10 bases matching TRBD2. Germline assignment: CDR1 LGHNA and CDR2 YNFKEQ. V dropped 2 bases and J dropped 9; count of bases not matched to a gene: 9. The CDR3 loop spans 15 amino acids.

The V gene is TRBV7-9, the J gene TRBJ2-5; TRBD1 matches at 8 bases. The CDR3 totals 15 residues. V lost 5 bases and J lost 5; bases outside the gene matches: 10. Germline CDR1 reads SEHNR; CDR2 reads FQNEAQ (reference sequence). For the CDR3, the DNA is TGTGCCAGCAGCCCCTCGACAGGGGTGGGGGAGACCCAGTACTTC. This translates into CASSPSTGVGETQYF.

This clone has a handful of counts. V usage is TRBV11-2 and J usage is TRBJ2-7; D not resolved. The germline V and J ends were trimmed by 5 bases and 0 bases, with 8 bases remaining between them. This CDR3 is built from 13 residues. The V gene's germline CDR1 is SGHAT and CDR2 FQNNGV. DNA for the CDR3: TGTGCCAGCAGCCTAGGGCCCTCCTACGAGCAGTACTTC. Protein sequence: CASSLGPSYEQYF. Looking up the rest from reference TRBV11-2 and TRBJ2-7 gives the full variable domain: EAGVAQSPRYKIIEKRQSVAFWCNPISGHATLYWYQQILGQGPKLLIQFQNNGVVDDSQLPKDRFSAERLKGVDSTLKIQPAKLEDSAVYLCASSLGPSYEQYFGPGTRLTVT.

The rearrangement links TRBV9 to TRBJ1-6, with D maybe TRBD1 (5 bases). CDR1 and CDR2 from the germline V gene are SGDLS and YYNGEE. The CDR3 extends over 15 amino acids. V dropped 4 bases and J dropped 7 bases, with 15 bases sitting between them. The CDR3 DNA reads TGTGCCAGCAGCACAGGACCGATGCAAAATTCACCCCTCCACTTT. Translating gives CASSTGPMQNSPLHF.